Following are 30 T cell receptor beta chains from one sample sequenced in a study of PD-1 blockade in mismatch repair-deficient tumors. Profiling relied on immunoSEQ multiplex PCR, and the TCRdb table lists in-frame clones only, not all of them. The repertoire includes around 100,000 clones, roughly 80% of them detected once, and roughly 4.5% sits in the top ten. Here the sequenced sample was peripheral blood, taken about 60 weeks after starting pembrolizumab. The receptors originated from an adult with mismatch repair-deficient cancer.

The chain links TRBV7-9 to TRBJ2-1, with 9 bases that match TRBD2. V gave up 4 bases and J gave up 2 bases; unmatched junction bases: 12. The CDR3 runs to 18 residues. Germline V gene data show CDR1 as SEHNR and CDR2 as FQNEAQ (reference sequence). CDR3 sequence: CASSSKEMREGPYNEQFF. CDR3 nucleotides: TGTGCCAGCAGCTCCAAAGAGATGCGGGAGGGCCCCTACAATGAGCAGTTCTTC.

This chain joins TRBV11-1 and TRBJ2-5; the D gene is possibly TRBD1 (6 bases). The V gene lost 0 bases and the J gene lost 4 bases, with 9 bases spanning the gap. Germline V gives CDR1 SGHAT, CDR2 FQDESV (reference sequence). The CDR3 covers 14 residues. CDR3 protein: CASSLAGRGETQYF. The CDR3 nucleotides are TGTGCCAGCAGCTTAGCTGGCAGGGGAGAGACCCAGTACTTC.

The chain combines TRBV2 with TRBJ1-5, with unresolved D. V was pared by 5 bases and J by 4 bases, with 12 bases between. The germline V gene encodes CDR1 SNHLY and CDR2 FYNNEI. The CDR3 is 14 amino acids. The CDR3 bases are TGTGCCAGCAGTCCCATGGGAAAAAATCAGCCCCAGCATTTT. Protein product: CASSPMGKNQPQHF.

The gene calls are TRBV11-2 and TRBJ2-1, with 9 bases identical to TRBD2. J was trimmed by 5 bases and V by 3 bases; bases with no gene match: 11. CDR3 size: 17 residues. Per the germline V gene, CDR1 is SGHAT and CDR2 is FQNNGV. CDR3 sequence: CASSFNLAGISHNEQFF. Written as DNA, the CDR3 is TGTGCCAGCAGCTTTAACCTAGCGGGGATAAGCCACAATGAGCAGTTCTTC.

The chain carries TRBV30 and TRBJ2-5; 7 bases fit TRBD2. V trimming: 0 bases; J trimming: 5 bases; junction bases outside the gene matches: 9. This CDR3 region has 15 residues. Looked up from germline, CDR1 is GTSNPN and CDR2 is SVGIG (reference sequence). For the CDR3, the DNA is TGTGCCTGGAGTGTTCAAGCGGGGAAGGCGGAGACCCAGTACTTC. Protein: CAWSVQAGKAETQYF.

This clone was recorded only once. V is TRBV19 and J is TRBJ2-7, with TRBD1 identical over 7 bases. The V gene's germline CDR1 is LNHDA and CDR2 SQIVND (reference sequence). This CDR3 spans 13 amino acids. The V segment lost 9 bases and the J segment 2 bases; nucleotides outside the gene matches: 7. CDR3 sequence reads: CASGNRGTYEQYF. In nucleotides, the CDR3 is TGTGCCAGCGGAAACAGGGGTACCTACGAGCAGTACTTC.

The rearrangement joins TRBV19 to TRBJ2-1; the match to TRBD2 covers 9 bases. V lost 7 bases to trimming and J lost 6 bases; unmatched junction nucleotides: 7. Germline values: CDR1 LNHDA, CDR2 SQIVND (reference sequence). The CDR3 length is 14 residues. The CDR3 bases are TGTGCCAGTAACTCCGGGACTAGCAGCAATGAGCAGTTCTTC. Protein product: CASNSGTSSNEQFF.

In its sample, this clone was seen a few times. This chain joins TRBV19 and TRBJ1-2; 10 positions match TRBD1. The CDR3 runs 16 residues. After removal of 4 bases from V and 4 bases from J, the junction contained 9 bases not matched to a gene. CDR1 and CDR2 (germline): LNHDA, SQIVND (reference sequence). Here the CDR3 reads CASSTQQGQGVYGYTF. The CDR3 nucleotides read TGTGCCAGTAGTACCCAACAAGGACAGGGGGTCTATGGCTACACCTTC. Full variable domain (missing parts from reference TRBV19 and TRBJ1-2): DGGITQSPKYLFRKEGQNVTLSCEQNLNHDAMYWYRQDPGQGLRLIYYSQIVNDFQKGDIAEGYSVSREKKESFPLTVTSAQKNPTAFYLCASSTQQGQGVYGYTFGSGTRLTVV.

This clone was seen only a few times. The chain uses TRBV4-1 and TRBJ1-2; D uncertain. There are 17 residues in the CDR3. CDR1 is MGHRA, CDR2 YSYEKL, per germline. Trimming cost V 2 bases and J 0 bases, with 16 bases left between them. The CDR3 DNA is TGCGCCAGCAGCCAACCGTTCCCAAGAACCTCTAACTATGGCTACACCTTC. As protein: CASSQPFPRTSNYGYTF.

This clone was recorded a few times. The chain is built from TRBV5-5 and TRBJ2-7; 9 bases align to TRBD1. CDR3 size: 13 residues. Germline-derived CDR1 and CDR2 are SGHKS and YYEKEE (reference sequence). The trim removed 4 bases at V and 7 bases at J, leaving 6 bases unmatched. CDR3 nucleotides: TGTGCCAGCAGCCTACAGGGGGCGAATGAGCAGTACTTC. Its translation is CASSLQGANEQYF. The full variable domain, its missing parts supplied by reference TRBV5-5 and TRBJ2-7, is DAGVTQSPTHLIKTRGQQVTLRCSPISGHKSVSWYQQVLGQGPQFIFQYYEKEERGRGNFPDRFSARQFPNYSSELNVNALLLGDSALYLCASSLQGANEQYFGPGTRLTVT.

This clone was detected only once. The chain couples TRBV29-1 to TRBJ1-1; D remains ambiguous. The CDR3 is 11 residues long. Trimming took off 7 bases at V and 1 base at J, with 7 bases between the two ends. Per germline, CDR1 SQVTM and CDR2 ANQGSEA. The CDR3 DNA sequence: TGCAGCGCCAATTCGAACACTGAAGCTTTCTTT. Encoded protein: CSANSNTEAFF. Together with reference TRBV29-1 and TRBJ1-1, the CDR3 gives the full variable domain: SAVISQKPSRDICQRGTSLTIQCQVDSQVTMMFWYRQQPGQSLTLIATANQGSEATYESGFVIDKFPISRPNLTFSTLTVSNMSPEDSSIYLCSANSNTEAFFGQGTRLTVV.

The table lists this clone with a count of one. CDR3 DNA: TGTGCCAGCAGTGAGTACCCAGCCGCAGCTTTCTTT. Its translation is CASSEYPAAAFF. V usage is TRBV6-1 and J usage is TRBJ1-1; D is ambiguous. The CDR3 spans 12 residues. The V gene lost 3 bases and the J gene lost 10 bases, with 12 bases spanning the gap. The germline V gene encodes CDR1 MNHNS and CDR2 SASEGT.

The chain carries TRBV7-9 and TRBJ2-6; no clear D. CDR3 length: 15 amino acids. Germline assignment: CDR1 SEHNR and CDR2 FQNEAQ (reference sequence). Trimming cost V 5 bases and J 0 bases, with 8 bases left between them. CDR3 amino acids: CASSLPDSGANVLTF. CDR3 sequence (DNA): TGTGCCAGCAGCCTACCAGACTCTGGGGCCAACGTCCTGACTTTC. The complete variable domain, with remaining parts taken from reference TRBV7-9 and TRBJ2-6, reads DTGVSQNPRHKITKRGQNVTFRCDPISEHNRLYWYRQTLGQGPEFLTYFQNEAQLEKSRLLSDRFSAERPKGSFSTLEIQRTEQGDSAMYLCASSLPDSGANVLTFGAGSRLTVL.

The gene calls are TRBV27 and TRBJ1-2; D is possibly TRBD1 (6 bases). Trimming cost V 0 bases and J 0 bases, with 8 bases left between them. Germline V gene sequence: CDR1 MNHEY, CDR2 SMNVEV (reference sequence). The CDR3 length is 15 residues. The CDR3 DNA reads TGTGCCAGCAGTTTATCAGGGGGACCTAACTATGGCTACACCTTC. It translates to CASSLSGGPNYGYTF.

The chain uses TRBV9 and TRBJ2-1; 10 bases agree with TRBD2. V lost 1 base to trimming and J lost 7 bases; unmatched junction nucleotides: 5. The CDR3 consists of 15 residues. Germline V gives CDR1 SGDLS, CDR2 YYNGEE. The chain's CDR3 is CASSVTASGSNEQFF. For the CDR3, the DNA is TGTGCCAGCAGCGTAACGGCTAGCGGGAGTAATGAGCAGTTCTTC. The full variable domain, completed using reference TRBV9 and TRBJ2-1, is DSGVTQTPKHLITATGQRVTLRCSPRSGDLSVYWYQQSLDQGLQFLIQYYNGEERAKGNILERFSAQQFPDLHSELNLSSLELGDSALYFCASSVTASGSNEQFFGPGTRLTVL.

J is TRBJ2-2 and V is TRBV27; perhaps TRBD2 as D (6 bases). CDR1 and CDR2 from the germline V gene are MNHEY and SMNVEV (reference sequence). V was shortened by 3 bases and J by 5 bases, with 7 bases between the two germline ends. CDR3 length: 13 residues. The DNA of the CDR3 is TGTGCCAGCAGTTTTCTAGCGACCGGGGAGCTGTTTTTT. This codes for CASSFLATGELFF.

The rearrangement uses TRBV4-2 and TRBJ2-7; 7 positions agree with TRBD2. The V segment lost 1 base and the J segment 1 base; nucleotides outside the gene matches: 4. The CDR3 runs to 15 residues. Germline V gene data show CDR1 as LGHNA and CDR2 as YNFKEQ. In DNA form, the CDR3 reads TGTGCCAGCAGCCAAGGCCGGGACTATTCCTACGAGCAGTACTTC. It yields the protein CASSQGRDYSYEQYF.

For the CDR3, the DNA is TGTGCCTGGGTGCCTAGCGGGAGACCTAGAGATACGCAGTATTTT. Protein sequence: CAWVPSGRPRDTQYF. V usage is TRBV30 and J usage is TRBJ2-3; TRBD2 aligns across 10 bases. CDR1 and CDR2 (germline): GTSNPN, SVGIG (reference sequence). The V gene end was trimmed by 5 bases and the J gene end by 5 bases; junction bases not matched to a gene: 10. There are 15 residues in the CDR3.

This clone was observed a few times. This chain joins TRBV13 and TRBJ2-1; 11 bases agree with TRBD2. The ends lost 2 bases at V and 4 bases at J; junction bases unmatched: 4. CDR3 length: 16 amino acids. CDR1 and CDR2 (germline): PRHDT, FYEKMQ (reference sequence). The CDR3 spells CASSLIAGGPYNEQFF. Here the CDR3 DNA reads TGTGCCAGCAGCTTAATAGCGGGAGGGCCGTACAATGAGCAGTTCTTC. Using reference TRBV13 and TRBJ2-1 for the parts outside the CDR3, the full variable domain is AAGVIQSPRHLIKEKRETATLKCYPIPRHDTVYWYQQGPGQDPQFLISFYEKMQSDKGSIPDRFSAQQFSDYHSELNMSSLELGDSALYFCASSLIAGGPYNEQFFGPGTRLTVL.

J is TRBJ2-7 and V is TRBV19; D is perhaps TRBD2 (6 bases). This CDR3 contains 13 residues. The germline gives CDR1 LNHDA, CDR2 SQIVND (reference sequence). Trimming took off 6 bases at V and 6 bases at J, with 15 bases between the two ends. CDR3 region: CASSPRDGSEQYF. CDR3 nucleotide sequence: TGTGCCAGTAGCCCCCGGGACGGGAGCGAGCAGTACTTC.

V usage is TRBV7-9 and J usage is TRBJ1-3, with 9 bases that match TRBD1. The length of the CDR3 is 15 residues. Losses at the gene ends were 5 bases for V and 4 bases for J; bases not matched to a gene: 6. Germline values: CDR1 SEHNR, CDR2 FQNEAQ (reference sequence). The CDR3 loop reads CASSTGQGDGNTIYF. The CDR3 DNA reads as TGTGCCAGCAGCACGGGACAGGGAGACGGAAACACCATATATTTT.

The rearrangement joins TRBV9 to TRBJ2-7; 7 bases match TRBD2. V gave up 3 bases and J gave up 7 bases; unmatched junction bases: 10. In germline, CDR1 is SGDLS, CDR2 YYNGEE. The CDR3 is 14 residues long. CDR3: CASSARTGRGEQYF. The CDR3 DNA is TGTGCCAGCAGCGCCCGGACGGGGCGGGGGGAGCAGTACTTC.

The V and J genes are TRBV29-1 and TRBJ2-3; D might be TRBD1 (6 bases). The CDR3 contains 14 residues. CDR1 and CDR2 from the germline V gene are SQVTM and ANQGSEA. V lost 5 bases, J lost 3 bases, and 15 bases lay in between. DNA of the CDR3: TGCAGCGTTCAAACAGGGATGTTGACAGATACGCAGTATTTT. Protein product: CSVQTGMLTDTQYF.

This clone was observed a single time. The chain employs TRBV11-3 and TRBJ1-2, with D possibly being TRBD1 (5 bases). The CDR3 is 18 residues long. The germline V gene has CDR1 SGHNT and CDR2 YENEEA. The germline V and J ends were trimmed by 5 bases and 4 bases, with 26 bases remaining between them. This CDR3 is CASSQNWDRLPVAYGYTF. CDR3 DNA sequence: TGTGCCAGCAGCCAGAACTGGGACCGGCTACCGGTGGCCTATGGCTACACCTTC.

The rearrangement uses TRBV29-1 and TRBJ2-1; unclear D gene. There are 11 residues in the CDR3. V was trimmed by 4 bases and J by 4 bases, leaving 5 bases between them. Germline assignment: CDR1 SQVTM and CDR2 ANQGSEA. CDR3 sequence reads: CSVVSYNEQFF. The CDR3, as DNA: TGCAGCGTTGTGAGTTACAATGAGCAGTTCTTC.

The chain's CDR3 is CASSKPNEKLFF. In nucleotides, the CDR3 is TGTGCCAGCAGCAAACCCAATGAAAAACTGTTTTTT. The V and J genes are TRBV9 and TRBJ1-4; D is undetermined. The CDR3 covers 12 residues. CDR1 SGDLS and CDR2 YYNGEE come from the germline V gene. Trimming took 4 bases from V and 5 from J, leaving 6 bases between them. Complete variable domain (other parts from reference TRBV9 and TRBJ1-4): DSGVTQTPKHLITATGQRVTLRCSPRSGDLSVYWYQQSLDQGLQFLIQYYNGEERAKGNILERFSAQQFPDLHSELNLSSLELGDSALYFCASSKPNEKLFFGSGTQLSVL.

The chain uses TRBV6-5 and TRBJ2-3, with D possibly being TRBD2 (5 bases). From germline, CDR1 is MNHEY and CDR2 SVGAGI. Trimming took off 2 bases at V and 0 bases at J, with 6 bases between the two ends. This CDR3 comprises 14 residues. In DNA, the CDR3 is TGTGCCAGCAGTTACGAGGGAAGCACAGATACGCAGTATTTT. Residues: CASSYEGSTDTQYF.

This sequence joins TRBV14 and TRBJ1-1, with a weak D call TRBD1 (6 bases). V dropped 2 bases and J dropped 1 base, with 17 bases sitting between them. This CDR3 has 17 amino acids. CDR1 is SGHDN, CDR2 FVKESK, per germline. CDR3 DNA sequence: TGTGCCAGCAGCCAACAAGGTGTCCAGGGGAAGAACACTGAAGCTTTCTTT. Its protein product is CASSQQGVQGKNTEAFF.

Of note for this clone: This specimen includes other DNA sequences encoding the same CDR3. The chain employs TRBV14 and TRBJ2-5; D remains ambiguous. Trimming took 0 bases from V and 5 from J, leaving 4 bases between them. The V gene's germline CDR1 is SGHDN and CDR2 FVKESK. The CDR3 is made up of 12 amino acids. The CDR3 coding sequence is TGTGCCAGCAGCCAAGAAGATGAGACCCAGTACTTC. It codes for CASSQEDETQYF.

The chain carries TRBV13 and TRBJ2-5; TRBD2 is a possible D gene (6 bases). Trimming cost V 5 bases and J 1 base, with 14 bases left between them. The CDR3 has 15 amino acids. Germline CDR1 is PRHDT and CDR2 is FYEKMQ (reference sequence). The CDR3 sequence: CASSAEGSIQETQYF. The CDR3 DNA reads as TGTGCCAGCAGCGCGGAGGGCTCGATCCAAGAGACCCAGTACTTC.